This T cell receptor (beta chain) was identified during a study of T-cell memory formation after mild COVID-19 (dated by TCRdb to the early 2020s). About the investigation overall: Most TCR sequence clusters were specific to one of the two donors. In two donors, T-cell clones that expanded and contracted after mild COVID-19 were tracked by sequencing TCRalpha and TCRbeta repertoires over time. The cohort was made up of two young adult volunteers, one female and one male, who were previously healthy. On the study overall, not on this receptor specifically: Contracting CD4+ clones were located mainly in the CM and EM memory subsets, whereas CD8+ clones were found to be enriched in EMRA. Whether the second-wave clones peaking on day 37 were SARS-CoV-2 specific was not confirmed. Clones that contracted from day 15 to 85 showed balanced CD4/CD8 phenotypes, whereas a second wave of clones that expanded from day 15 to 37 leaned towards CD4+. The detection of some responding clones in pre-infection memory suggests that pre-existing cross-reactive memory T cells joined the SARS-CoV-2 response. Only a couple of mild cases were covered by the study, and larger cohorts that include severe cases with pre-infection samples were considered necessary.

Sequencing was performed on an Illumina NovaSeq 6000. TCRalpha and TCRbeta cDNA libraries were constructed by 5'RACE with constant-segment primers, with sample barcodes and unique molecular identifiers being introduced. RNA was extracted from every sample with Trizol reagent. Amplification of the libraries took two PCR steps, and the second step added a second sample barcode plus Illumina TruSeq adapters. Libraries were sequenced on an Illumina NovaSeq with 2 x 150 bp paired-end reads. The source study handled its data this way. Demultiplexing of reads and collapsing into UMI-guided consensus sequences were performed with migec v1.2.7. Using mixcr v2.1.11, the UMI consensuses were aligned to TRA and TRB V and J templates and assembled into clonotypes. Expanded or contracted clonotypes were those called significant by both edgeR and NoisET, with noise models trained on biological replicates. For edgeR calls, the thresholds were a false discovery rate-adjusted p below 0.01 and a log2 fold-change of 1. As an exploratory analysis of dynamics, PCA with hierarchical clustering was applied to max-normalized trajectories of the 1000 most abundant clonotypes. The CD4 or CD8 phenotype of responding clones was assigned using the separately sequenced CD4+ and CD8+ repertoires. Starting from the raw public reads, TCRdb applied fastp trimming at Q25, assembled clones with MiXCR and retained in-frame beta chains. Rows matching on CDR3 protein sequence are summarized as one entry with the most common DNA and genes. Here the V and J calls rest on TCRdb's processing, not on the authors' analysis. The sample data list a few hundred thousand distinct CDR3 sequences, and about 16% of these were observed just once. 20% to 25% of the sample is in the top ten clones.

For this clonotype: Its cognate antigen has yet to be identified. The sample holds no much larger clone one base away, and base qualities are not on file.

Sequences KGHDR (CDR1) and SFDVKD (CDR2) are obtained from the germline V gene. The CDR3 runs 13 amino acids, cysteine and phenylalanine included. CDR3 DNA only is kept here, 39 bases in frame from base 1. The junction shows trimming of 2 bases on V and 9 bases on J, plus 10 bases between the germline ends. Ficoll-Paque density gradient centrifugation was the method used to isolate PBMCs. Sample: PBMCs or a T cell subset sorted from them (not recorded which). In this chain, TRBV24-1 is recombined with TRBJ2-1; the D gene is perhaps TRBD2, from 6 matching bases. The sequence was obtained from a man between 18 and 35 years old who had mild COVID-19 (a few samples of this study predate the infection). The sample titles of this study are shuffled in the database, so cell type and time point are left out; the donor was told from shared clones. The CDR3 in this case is CATSDSFGGEQFF. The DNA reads TGTGCCACCAGTGATTCTTTCGGGGGTGAGCAGTTCTTC.